The 18 T cell receptor beta chains presented below share a single source sample, sequenced in a study of T cell responses to AZD1222 COVID-19 vaccine. The repertoire was sequenced with immunoSEQ multiplex PCR; TCRdb's copy has only in-frame clones and lacks some. The data contain about 110,000 clones, under 85% of them singletons. Sequencing used peripheral blood, obtained on day 0 of AZD1222 vaccination. The source is an adult in good health.

V usage is TRBV24-1 and J usage is TRBJ2-1; D remains unclear. Deletions cut 5 bases from V and 0 bases from J, with 19 bases between. Germline CDR1 KGHDR, CDR2 SFDVKD. The CDR3 extends over 18 amino acids. The CDR3 region is CATSATAQVGFSYNEQFF. CDR3 coding DNA: TGTGCCACCAGTGCCACCGCTCAAGTAGGTTTCTCCTACAATGAGCAGTTCTTC.

The chain joins TRBV2 to TRBJ2-1, with 11 nucleotides matching TRBD1. The length of the CDR3 is 16 residues. The germline V gene encodes CDR1 SNHLY and CDR2 FYNNEI. Trimming cost V 4 bases and J 0 bases; bases outside gene matches: 2. For the CDR3, the DNA is TGTGCCAGCAGTGTCGGGACAGGGGGCTCCTACAATGAGCAGTTCTTC. Protein: CASSVGTGGSYNEQFF.

The chain joins TRBV12-3 or TRBV12-4 to TRBJ2-1, with TRBD1 as a possible D gene (5 bases). The CDR3 spans 12 residues. V dropped 3 bases and J dropped 10 bases, with 10 bases sitting between them. The CDR3 DNA reads TGTGCCAGCAGTTTCCAGGGCCCCGAGCAGTTCTTC. Protein: CASSFQGPEQFF.

A note on this clone: An end of the junction differs from the germline gene, which may be a read error. The rearrangement uses TRBV7-7 and TRBJ2-2, with D perhaps assigned TRBD1 or TRBD2 (6 bases each). Per germline, CDR1 SSHAT and CDR2 FNYEAQ (reference sequence). The CDR3 covers 14 residues. CDR3 sequence reads: CASSFGGGTGELFF. As DNA, the CDR3 is TGTGCTAGCAGCTTCGGGGGCGGCACCGGGGAGCTGTTTTTT.

V is TRBV28 and J is TRBJ2-2; 13 nucleotides agree with TRBD2. Germline V CDR1 and CDR2: MDHEN, SYDVKM. After removal of 3 bases from V and 5 bases from J, the junction contained 3 bases not matched to a gene. The CDR3 spans 16 residues. Written as DNA, the CDR3 is TGTGCCAGCAGTTTGTGGACTAGCGGGGGAACCGGGGAGCTGTTTTTT. This gives the protein CASSLWTSGGTGELFF.

The chain carries TRBV11-1 and TRBJ2-1; D could derive from TRBD1 or TRBD2 (7 bases each). The CDR3 runs to 14 residues. V was clipped by 5 bases and J by 4 bases, with 12 bases between them. The germline CDR1 and CDR2 sequences are SGHAT and FQDESV (reference sequence). CDR3 protein: CASSQGGEYNEQFF. DNA of the CDR3: TGTGCCAGCAGCCAGGGGGGGGAGTACAATGAGCAGTTCTTC.

The CDR3 is CASTLREAQPQHF. The CDR3 DNA reads TGTGCCAGTACCCTTCGAGAGGCTCAGCCCCAGCATTTT. The chain combines TRBV19 with TRBJ1-5; D unresolved. V gave up 7 bases and J gave up 6 bases, with 13 bases separating them. CDR1 is LNHDA and CDR2 is SQIVND in the germline V gene (reference sequence). The CDR3 spans 13 residues.

The chain recombines TRBV19 with TRBJ1-6; no clear D. The length of the CDR3 is 14 residues. V lost 7 bases to trimming and J lost 6 bases, with 13 bases between them. Germline V gives CDR1 LNHDA, CDR2 SQIVND (reference sequence). For the CDR3, the DNA is TGTGCCAGTACCGCGGGGAATGTTAATTCACCCCTCCACTTT. Protein sequence: CASTAGNVNSPLHF.

This rearrangement joins TRBV4-3 to TRBJ2-7, with D possibly called TRBD1 or TRBD2 (5 bases each). This CDR3 is 16 amino acids long. Trimming cost V 1 base and J 4 bases, with 17 bases left between them. Germline CDR1 reads LGHNA; CDR2 reads YSLEER. In DNA form, the CDR3 reads TGCGCCAGCAGCCAAGGTATAGGGACCCCTGGGTACGAGCAGTACTTC. It encodes CASSQGIGTPGYEQYF.

For the CDR3, the DNA is TGTGCCAGCAGCCAAGAATTCGGGGGGGGGAGCTCCTACAATGAGCAGTTCTTC. Translation: CASSQEFGGGSSYNEQFF. The J gene is TRBJ2-1, the V gene TRBV4-2; TRBD2 matches 8 bases. The length of the CDR3 is 18 residues. V lost 0 bases and J lost 0; bases outside the gene matches: 7. In germline, CDR1 is LGHNA, CDR2 YNFKEQ.

The CDR3 region is CASSLAKSWDRVGNEQFF. In nucleotides, the CDR3 is TGTGCCAGCAGCTTAGCTAAGAGCTGGGACAGGGTGGGGAATGAGCAGTTCTTC. The J gene is TRBJ2-1, the V gene TRBV7-9; 9 bases are shared with TRBD1. The CDR3 covers 18 residues. Germline V gene data show CDR1 as SEHNR and CDR2 as FQNEAQ (reference sequence). The V gene end was trimmed by 0 bases and the J gene end by 7 bases; junction bases not matched to a gene: 13. The whole variable domain, remainder taken from reference TRBV7-9 and TRBJ2-1, is DTGVSQNPRHKITKRGQNVTFRCDPISEHNRLYWYRQTLGQGPEFLTYFQNEAQLEKSRLLSDRFSAERPKGSFSTLEIQRTEQGDSAMYLCASSLAKSWDRVGNEQFFGPGTRLTVL.

The rearrangement links TRBV7-9 to TRBJ2-1; 11 bases are a match to TRBD2. Germline V CDR1 and CDR2: SEHNR, FQNEAQ (reference sequence). With 5 bases clipped from V and 7 bases from J, the junction kept 7 bases outside the gene matches. This CDR3 comprises 15 residues. CDR3 nucleotide sequence: TGTGCCAGCAGCCGGGGACTAGCGGTCTATAATGAGCAGTTCTTC. It specifies CASSRGLAVYNEQFF.

This chain connects TRBV13 to TRBJ1-2, with D hard to call. This CDR3 contains 9 residues. V lost 5 bases, J lost 8 bases, and 3 bases lay in between. Per germline, CDR1 PRHDT and CDR2 FYEKMQ (reference sequence). CDR3 residues: CASSHGYTF. The CDR3 DNA is TGTGCCAGCAGCCACGGCTACACCTTC. The full variable domain, with the rest looked up from reference TRBV13 and TRBJ1-2, is AAGVIQSPRHLIKEKRETATLKCYPIPRHDTVYWYQQGPGQDPQFLISFYEKMQSDKGSIPDRFSAQQFSDYHSELNMSSLELGDSALYFCASSHGYTFGSGTRLTVV.

The rearrangement joins TRBV5-1 to TRBJ2-7, with a weak D call TRBD1 (6 bases). This CDR3 spans 11 amino acids. Germline CDR1 SGHRS, CDR2 YFSETQ. The V end was cut by 7 bases, the J end by 7 bases, with 12 bases between. CDR3 nucleotide sequence: TGCGCCAGCGATCGAGGGGGAGAGCAGTACTTC. This translates into CASDRGGEQYF.

The rearrangement joins TRBV28 to TRBJ1-5, with no clear D. V dropped 10 bases and J dropped 4 bases, with 14 bases sitting between them. Germline V gene sequence: CDR1 MDHEN, CDR2 SYDVKM. CDR3 length: 13 amino acids. CDR3 DNA sequence: TGTGCCACCACGGCGCGGGGTAATCAGCCCCAGCATTTT. It is translated as CATTARGNQPQHF. Drawing the rest from reference TRBV28 and TRBJ1-5, the complete variable domain is DVKVTQSSRYLVKRTGEKVFLECVQDMDHENMFWYRQDPGLGLRLIYFSYDVKMKEKGDIPEGYSVSREKKERFSLILESASTNQTSMYLCATTARGNQPQHFGDGTRLSIL.

This chain joins TRBV21-1 and TRBJ1-5; whether TRBD1, the table's D call, matches the DNA was not checked. TRBV21-1 constitutes a pseudogene. The CDR3 has 17 residues. The DNA for the CDR3 is TGTGCCAGCAGTGTCCAGGGGGCCCCCTATAGCAATCAGCCCCAGCATTTT. Translation: CASSVQGAPYSNQPQHF.

There are a few counts of this clone. The chain couples TRBV7-9 to TRBJ1-6; D is undetermined. The germline V gene has CDR1 SEHNR and CDR2 FQNEAQ (reference sequence). V was pared by 11 bases and J by 9 bases, with 8 bases between. The CDR3 totals 10 residues. CDR3 sequence reads: CASGPSPLHF. In DNA form, the CDR3 reads TGTGCCTCAGGCCCTTCACCCCTCCACTTT.

The chain recombines TRBV5-5 with TRBJ2-1; 7 bases align to TRBD1. Losses at the gene ends were 0 bases for V and 5 bases for J; bases not matched to a gene: 8. This CDR3 is 16 amino acids long. Germline-derived CDR1 and CDR2 are SGHKS and YYEKEE (reference sequence). The CDR3 DNA is TGTGCCAGCAGCTTGGGGGACAGTCGGGTAAACAATGAGCAGTTCTTC. Translation: CASSLGDSRVNNEQFF.